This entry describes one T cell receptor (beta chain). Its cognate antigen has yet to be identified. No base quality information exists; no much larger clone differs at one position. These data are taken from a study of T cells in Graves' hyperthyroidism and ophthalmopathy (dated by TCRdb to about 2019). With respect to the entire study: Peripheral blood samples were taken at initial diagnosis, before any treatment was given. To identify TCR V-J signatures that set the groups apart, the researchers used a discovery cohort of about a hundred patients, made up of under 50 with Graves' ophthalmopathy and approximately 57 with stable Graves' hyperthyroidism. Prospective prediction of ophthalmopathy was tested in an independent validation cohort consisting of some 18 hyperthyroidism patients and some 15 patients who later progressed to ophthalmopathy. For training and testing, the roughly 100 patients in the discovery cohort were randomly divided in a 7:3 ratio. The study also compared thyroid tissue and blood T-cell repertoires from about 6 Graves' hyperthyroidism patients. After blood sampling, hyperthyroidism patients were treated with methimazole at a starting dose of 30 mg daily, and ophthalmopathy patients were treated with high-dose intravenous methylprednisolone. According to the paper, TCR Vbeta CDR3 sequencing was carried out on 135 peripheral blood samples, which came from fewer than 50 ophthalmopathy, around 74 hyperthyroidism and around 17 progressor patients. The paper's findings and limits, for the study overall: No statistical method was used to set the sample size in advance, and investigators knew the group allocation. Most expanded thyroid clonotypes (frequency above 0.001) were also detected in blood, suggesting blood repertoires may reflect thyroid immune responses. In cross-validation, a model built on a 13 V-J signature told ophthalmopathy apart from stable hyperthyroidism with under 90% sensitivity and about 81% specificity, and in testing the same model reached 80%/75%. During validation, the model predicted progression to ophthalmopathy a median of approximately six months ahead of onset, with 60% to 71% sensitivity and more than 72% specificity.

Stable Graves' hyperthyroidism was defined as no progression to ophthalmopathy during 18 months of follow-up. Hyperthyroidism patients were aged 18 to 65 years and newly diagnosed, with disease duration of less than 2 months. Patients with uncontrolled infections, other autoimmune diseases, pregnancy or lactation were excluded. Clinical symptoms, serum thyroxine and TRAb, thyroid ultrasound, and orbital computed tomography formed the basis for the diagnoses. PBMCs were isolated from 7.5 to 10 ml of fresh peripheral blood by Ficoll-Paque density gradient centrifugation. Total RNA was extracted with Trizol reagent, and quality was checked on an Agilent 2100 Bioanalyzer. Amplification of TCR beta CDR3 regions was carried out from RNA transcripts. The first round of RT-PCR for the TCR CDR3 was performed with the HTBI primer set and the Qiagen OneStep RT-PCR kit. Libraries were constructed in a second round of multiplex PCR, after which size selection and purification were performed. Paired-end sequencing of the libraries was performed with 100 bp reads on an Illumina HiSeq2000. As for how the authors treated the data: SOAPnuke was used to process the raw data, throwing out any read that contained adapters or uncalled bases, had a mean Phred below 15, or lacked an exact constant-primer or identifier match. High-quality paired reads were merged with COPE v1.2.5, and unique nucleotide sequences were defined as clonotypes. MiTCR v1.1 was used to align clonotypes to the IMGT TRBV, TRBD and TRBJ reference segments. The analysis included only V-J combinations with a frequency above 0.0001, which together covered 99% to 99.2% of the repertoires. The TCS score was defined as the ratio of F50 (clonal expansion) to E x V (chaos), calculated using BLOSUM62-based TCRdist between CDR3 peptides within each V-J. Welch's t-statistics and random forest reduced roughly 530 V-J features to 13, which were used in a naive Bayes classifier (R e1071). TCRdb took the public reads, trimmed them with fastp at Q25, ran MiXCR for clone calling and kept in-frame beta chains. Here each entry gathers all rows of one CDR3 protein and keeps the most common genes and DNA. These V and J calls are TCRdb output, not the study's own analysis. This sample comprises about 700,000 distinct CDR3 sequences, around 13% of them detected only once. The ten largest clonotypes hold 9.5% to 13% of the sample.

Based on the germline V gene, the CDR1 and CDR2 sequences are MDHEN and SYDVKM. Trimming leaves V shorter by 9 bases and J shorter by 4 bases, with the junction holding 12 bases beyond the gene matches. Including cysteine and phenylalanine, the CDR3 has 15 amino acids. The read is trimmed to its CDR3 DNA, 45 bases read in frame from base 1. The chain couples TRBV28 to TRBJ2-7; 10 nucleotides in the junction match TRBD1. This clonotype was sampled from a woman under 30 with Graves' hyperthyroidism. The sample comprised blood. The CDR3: CASMTGTGVLYEQYF. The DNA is TGTGCCAGTATGACCGGGACAGGGGTTTTATACGAGCAGTACTTC.